This T cell receptor (beta chain) derives from a study of cytomegalovirus exposure and HLA in healthy donors. The primer mix had 60 Vbeta and 13 Jbeta primers. Data came from immunoSEQ multiplex PCR; TCRdb stores just in-frame clones and leaves some out. The sample has approximately 67,000 clones, around 89% seen once. The V end was cut by 7 bases, the J end by 5 bases, with 15 bases between. Germline CDR1 SGHRS, CDR2 YFSETQ. This CDR3 is 13 amino acids long. This clonotype was obtained from a woman aged 30 to 39 in good health and CMV-seropositive. This chain uses TRBV5-1 with TRBJ2-5; possible D gene TRBD2, 6 bases. The sample was PBMCs. The CDR3 DNA is TGCGCCAGCTTCCTAGGGGCGGGGGAGACCCAGTACTTC. Translation: CASFLGAGETQYF.